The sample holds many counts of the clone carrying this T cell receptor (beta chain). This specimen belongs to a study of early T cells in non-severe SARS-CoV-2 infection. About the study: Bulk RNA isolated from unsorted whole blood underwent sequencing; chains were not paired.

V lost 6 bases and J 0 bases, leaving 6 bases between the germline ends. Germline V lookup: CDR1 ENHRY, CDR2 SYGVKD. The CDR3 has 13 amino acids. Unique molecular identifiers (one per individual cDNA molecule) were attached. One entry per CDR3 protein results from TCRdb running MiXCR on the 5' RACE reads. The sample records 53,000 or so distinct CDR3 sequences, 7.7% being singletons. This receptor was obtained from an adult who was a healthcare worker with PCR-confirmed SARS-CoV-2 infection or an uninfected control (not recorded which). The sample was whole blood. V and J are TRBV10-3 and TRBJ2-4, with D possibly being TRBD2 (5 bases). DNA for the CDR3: TGTGCCATCAGCGGACTAGCCAAAAACATTCAGTACTTC. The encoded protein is CAISGLAKNIQYF.